This is a list of T cell receptor beta chains from one sample in a study of T cell repertoires in cytomegalovirus infection. TCRdb re-called the reads with MiXCR, one entry per CDR3 protein. The sample holds about 570,000 distinct CDR3 sequences; about 39% are singletons and the top ten take around 46%. Their antigen targets remain unknown. This specimen consisted of cultured PBMCs, obtained from culture after CMV antigen stimulation. These receptors were obtained from a human donor in good health (CMV status not recorded). Some clones in this sample may be carry-over from other donors' samples. Both conserved end residues are part of each CDR3. The order of the fields is clone size, J gene, V gene, CDR3 protein. Where a row states a size, it is once, few, many or the class of an expanded clone; other rows omit it.

>NA|TRBJ2-4|TRBV6-5
CASSKGGGIGIQYF
>many|TRBJ2-1|TRBV7-2
CASSLVRNEQFF
>NA|TRBJ2-5|TRBV5-4
CASSLGQVQGQTQYF
>once|TRBJ1-6|TRBV7-2
CASSLAIGDPLHF
>NA|TRBJ2-3|TRBV7-8
CASSLAGQGPSTDTQYF
>NA|TRBJ2-3|TRBV18
CASSPRVPGVLTDTQYF
>few|TRBJ2-5|TRBV5-5
CASSWGGLAGLQETQYF
>NA|TRBJ1-2|TRBV20-1
CSARKQGPDYGYTF
>few|TRBJ2-2|TRBV2
CASSPRLSGELFF
>NA|TRBJ2-1|TRBV20-1
CSAMGPFQGNEQFF
>NA|TRBJ1-2|TRBV7-2
CASSGDRLGLYGYTF
>NA|TRBJ2-7|TRBV5-1
CASSPDSGGPYEQYF
>NA|TRBJ2-7|TRBV12-3/TRBV12-4
CASSLGVSGTSYEQYF
>NA|TRBJ2-3|TRBV6-5
CASSYEAVATDTQYF
>few|TRBJ1-1|TRBV27
CASSSTGGSNTEAFF
>NA|TRBJ1-3|TRBV2
CASSEDGTSGNTIYF
>many|TRBJ2-4|TRBV7-2
CASSTRTRGSKNIQYF
>NA|TRBJ1-5|TRBV7-2
CASSFEARAVGGNQPQHF
>NA|TRBJ2-1|TRBV12-3/TRBV12-4
CASSFEGLYDHEQFF
>NA|TRBJ2-3|TRBV7-2
CASSLWGRTDTQYF
>NA|TRBJ2-7|TRBV19
CASSVLGTDYEQYF
>NA|TRBJ1-2|TRBV7-8
CASSHSAWVDYGYTF
>NA|TRBJ1-5|TRBV6-2/TRBV6-3
CASSLMGGNQPQHF
>few|TRBJ1-5|TRBV4-1
CASSQGQGANQPQHF
>NA|TRBJ1-2|TRBV12-3/TRBV12-4
CASSLTRQVYGYTF
>NA|TRBJ1-4|TRBV20-1
CSARVQNELFF
>few|TRBJ1-3|TRBV7-9
CASSLFVAASGNTIYF
>NA|TRBJ2-3|TRBV20-1
CSAVRTGTDTQYF
>NA|TRBJ1-6|TRBV6-1
CASSDKPRYSPLHF
>few|TRBJ1-6|TRBV6-1
CASSPPGSSSYNSPLHF
>NA|TRBJ1-2|TRBV12-3/TRBV12-4
CASRVGQGSYGYTF
>NA|TRBJ1-2|TRBV5-4
CASSPPYGGILYGYTF
>few|TRBJ2-5|TRBV7-2
CASSDSGRQETQYF
>NA|TRBJ2-1|TRBV4-3
CASSQETRTSGSRPYNEQFF
>NA|TRBJ2-5|TRBV6-1
CASSPGLAVLETQYF
>NA|TRBJ2-6|TRBV6-5
CASSYFVSGANVLTF
>NA|TRBJ1-5|TRBV2
CASRPGRAQPQHF
>few|TRBJ2-7|TRBV7-2
CASSSAGGRWYEQYF
>few|TRBJ1-3|TRBV6-5
CASSYSPRQAAGNTIYF
>many|TRBJ2-7|TRBV7-8
CASSPTSGGARSYEQYF
>once|TRBJ2-1|TRBV12-3/TRBV12-4
CASSFLQSSEQFF
>NA|TRBJ2-3|TRBV7-2
CASSLYLAGGPTDTQYF
>NA|TRBJ2-3|TRBV2
CASSGDRDLAQYF
>many|TRBJ1-1|TRBV7-2
CASSRSEGSAFF
>NA|TRBJ2-3|TRBV19
CASTPGWGGTDTQYF
>NA|TRBJ2-2|TRBV4-1
CASSQDPGWGTGELFF
>few|TRBJ2-7|TRBV4-1
CASSPPGQSTEQYF
>NA|TRBJ1-1|TRBV4-3
CASSQTSLGLRTEAFF
>few|TRBJ1-6|TRBV7-9
CASSLRWGNSPLHF
>NA|TRBJ2-6|TRBV11-2
CASSLWTGGGGANVLTF
>NA|TRBJ1-3|TRBV29-1
CSAGSLSGNTIYF
>NA|TRBJ2-1|TRBV7-2
CASSASSYNEQFF
>few|TRBJ2-1|TRBV5-1
CASSLGQDLNEQFF
>few|TRBJ2-3|TRBV7-9
CASSLQNFSTDTQYF
>few|TRBJ2-3|TRBV28
CASNLGSDTQYF
>NA|TRBJ2-2|TRBV7-3
CASSELTGELFF